The rows below give T cell receptor beta chains drawn from one sample of a study of blood T cell repertoires in COVID-19. TCRdb's copy holds only in-frame clones and misses some; the assay was immunoSEQ multiplex PCR. This table has about 240,000 clones, around nine tenths appearing once. The sequencing sample was made of PBMCs or T cells enriched from blood (not recorded which). The source is a woman younger than 45 who had recovered from COVID-19. The CDR3 runs from the conserved cysteine through the conserved F or W. Fields, in order: D gene, V gene, clone size, J gene, CDR3 length, CDR3 protein, CDR3 DNA. The D gene is left open where the match is weak. Rows may omit the clone size; those that give it use once, few, many or a size class.

>NA|TRBV21-1|NA|TRBJ2-7|15
CASTTHSSAAYEQYF
TGTGCCAGCACCACCCACTCGAGCGCGGCCTACGAGCAGTACTTC
>TRBD1|TRBV7-2|few|TRBJ1-1|14
CASSPGTGNPEAFF
TGTGCCAGCAGCCCGGGGACAGGGAATCCTGAAGCTTTCTTT
>TRBD2|TRBV5-5|NA|TRBJ2-7|15
CASSLVAGSSYEQYF
TGTGCCAGCAGCTTGGTAGCGGGTTCCTCCTACGAGCAGTACTTC
>TRBD1|TRBV7-2|NA|TRBJ1-1|15
CASSSRTGRGTEAFF
TGTGCCAGCAGCTCCCGGACAGGGAGGGGCACTGAAGCTTTCTTT
>TRBD2|TRBV27|once|TRBJ2-5|15
CASREAGGLLAAQYF
TGTGCCAGCAGGGAAGCGGGAGGGCTCCTTGCGGCCCAGTACTTC
>TRBD1|TRBV7-3|NA|TRBJ1-6|13
CASSPTGNSPLHF
TGTGCCAGCAGCCCGACAGGGAACTCACCCCTCCACTTT
>NA|TRBV9|NA|TRBJ2-6|17
CASSVGHQISGANVLTF
TGTGCCAGCAGCGTAGGGCATCAAATCTCTGGGGCCAACGTCCTGACTTTC
>TRBD2|TRBV7-9|once|TRBJ2-3|15
CASSRTGTNTDTQYF
TGTGCCAGCAGCCGCACCGGGACTAACACAGATACGCAGTATTTT
>NA|TRBV7-9|NA|TRBJ1-1|14
CASSLDTRDTEAFF
TGTGCCAGCAGCCTTGACACGAGGGACACTGAAGCTTTCTTT
>TRBD2|TRBV5-1|NA|TRBJ2-2|16
CASGPVAGRSTGELFF
TGCGCCAGCGGCCCCGTAGCGGGAAGGAGCACCGGGGAGCTGTTTTTT
>NA|TRBV9|NA|TRBJ1-2|13
CASSVLTGNGYTF
TGTGCCAGCAGCGTCTTAACAGGGAATGGCTACACCTTC
>NA|TRBV6-5|NA|TRBJ2-5|15
CASSYGGLPQETQYF
TGTGCCAGCAGTTACGGCGGGTTGCCACAAGAGACCCAGTACTTC
>TRBD2|TRBV30|NA|TRBJ2-3|17
CAWKQLAGGSSTDTQYF
TGTGCCTGGAAGCAACTAGCGGGAGGTTCTAGCACAGATACGCAGTATTTT
>NA|TRBV7-2|NA|TRBJ1-3|16
CASSSVPGLKGNTIYF
TGTGCCAGCAGCTCAGTCCCGGGACTTAAGGGAAACACCATATATTTT
>TRBD1|TRBV5-8|NA|TRBJ1-1|14
CASSFPRGPTEAFF
TGTGCCAGCAGCTTTCCCAGGGGGCCAACTGAAGCTTTCTTT
>NA|TRBV4-3|NA|TRBJ1-1|18
CASSQLAGAGVGNTEAFF
TGCGCCAGCAGCCAACTGGCTGGGGCAGGGGTTGGTAACACTGAAGCTTTCTTT
>NA|TRBV27|NA|TRBJ1-4|14
CASSFRGSNEKLFF
TGTGCCAGCAGTTTCAGAGGGTCTAATGAAAAACTGTTTTTT
>NA|TRBV7-9|NA|TRBJ1-3|15
CASSFVRNIGNTIYF
TGTGCCAGCAGCTTTGTCCGTAACATAGGAAACACCATATATTTT
>NA|TRBV11-2|once|TRBJ2-4|12
CASSLEGDIQYF
TGTGCCAGCAGCTTAGAAGGGGACATTCAGTACTTC
>TRBD1|TRBV5-4|NA|TRBJ2-1|15
CASSSRTGAQYEQFF
TGTGCCAGCAGCTCAAGGACAGGGGCGCAGTATGAGCAGTTCTTC
>TRBD2|TRBV10-3|NA|TRBJ2-1|17
CAISESSSGSSYNEQFF
TGTGCCATCAGTGAGTCGAGCAGCGGGAGCTCCTACAATGAGCAGTTCTTC
>NA|TRBV2|NA|TRBJ2-2|13
CASMGGNTGELFF
TGTGCCAGCATGGGGGGGAACACCGGGGAGCTGTTTTTT
>TRBD2|TRBV4-2|few|TRBJ2-1|16
CASSPTGTSGSNEQFF
TGTGCCAGCAGCCCCACCGGGACTAGCGGGTCCAATGAGCAGTTCTTC